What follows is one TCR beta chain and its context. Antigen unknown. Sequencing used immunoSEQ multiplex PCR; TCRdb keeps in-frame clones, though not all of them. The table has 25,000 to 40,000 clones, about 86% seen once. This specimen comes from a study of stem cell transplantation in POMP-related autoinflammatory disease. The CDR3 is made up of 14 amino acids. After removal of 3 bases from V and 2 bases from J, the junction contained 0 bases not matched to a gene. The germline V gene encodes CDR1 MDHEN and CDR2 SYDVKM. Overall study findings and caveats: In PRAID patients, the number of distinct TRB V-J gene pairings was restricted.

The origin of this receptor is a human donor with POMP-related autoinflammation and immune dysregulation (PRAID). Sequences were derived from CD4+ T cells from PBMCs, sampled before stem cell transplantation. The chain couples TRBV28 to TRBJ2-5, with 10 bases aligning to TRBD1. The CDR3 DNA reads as TGTGCCAGCAGTTTGGACAGGGGGCAAGAGACCCAGTACTTC. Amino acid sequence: CASSLDRGQETQYF.